A single sample is the source of the 8 T cell receptor beta chains below, sequenced in a study of CD8 T cells in ankylosing spondylitis. One entry per CDR3 protein results from TCRdb running MiXCR on the 5' RACE reads. The data hold about 330,000 distinct CDR3 sequences, with 8% observed a single time. No antigen has been identified for these receptors. Broader study findings: Ankylosing spondylitis blood appeared to be characterized by a TCR beta motif of under 10 highly homologous variants.

The sequenced material came from blood, either unsorted or a sorted T cell fraction (not recorded which). Receptor source: a male donor with ankylosing spondylitis.

The genes are TRBV6-2 or TRBV6-3 and TRBJ1-1; D remains unclear. V was trimmed by 0 bases and J by 8 bases, leaving 13 bases between them. Germline V gives CDR1 MNHEY, CDR2 SVGEGT. The CDR3 is made up of 14 amino acids. The CDR3 DNA reads TGTGCCAGCAGTTACTCCAGCCCCTTCTCCGAAGCTTTCTTT. Amino acids: CASSYSSPFSEAFF.

This clonotype occurred many times. This chain connects TRBV7-2 to TRBJ2-7, with TRBD2 matching over 10 bases. V dropped 5 bases and J dropped 5; count of bases not matched to a gene: 6. CDR1 SGHTA and CDR2 FQGNSA come from the germline V gene. This CDR3 has 14 amino acids. DNA of the CDR3: TGTGCCAGCAGCGTATCTAGCGGGAGTCACGAGCAGTACTTC. It is translated as CASSVSSGSHEQYF. The whole variable domain, filled in from reference TRBV7-2 and TRBJ2-7, reads GAGVSQSPSNKVTEKGKDVELRCDPISGHTALYWYRQSLGQGLEFLIYFQGNSAPDKSGLPSDRFSAERTGGSVSTLTIQRTQQEDSAVYLCASSVSSGSHEQYFGPGTRLTVT.

This clonotype was seen a few times. The chain employs TRBV4-3 and TRBJ1-5; no reliable D call. There are 15 residues in the CDR3. V shed 3 bases and J shed 3 bases, with 12 bases lying between them. Germline values: CDR1 LGHNA, CDR2 YSLEER. The CDR3 spells CASSHPGHNNQPQHF. CDR3 DNA sequence: TGCGCCAGCAGCCACCCTGGCCACAACAATCAGCCCCAGCATTTT.

This clonotype showed up many times. V usage is TRBV25-1 and J usage is TRBJ1-3, with D possibly TRBD1 on 6 matching bases. From germline, CDR1 is MGHDK and CDR2 SYGVNS. The CDR3 loop spans 14 amino acids. The V end lost 6 bases, the J end lost 2 bases, and 11 bases lay between the germline ends. The CDR3 sequence: CASSHTGTGNTIYF. The CDR3, as DNA: TGTGCCAGCAGCCACACAGGGACTGGAAACACCATATATTTT.

This clonotype came up many times. J is TRBJ1-4 and V is TRBV6-2 or TRBV6-3; a possible D gene is TRBD1 (5 bases). The CDR3 loop spans 15 amino acids. The germline V and J ends were trimmed by 6 bases and 1 base, with 12 bases remaining between them. Germline-derived CDR1 and CDR2 are MNHEY and SVGEGT. The CDR3 region has the DNA TGTGCCAGCAGCGCCACAGGCGGAACTAATGAAAAACTGTTTTTT. Residues: CASSATGGTNEKLFF.

The genes are TRBV6-5 and TRBJ2-1, with D hard to call. CDR3 length equals 16 residues. Germline V lookup: CDR1 MNHEY, CDR2 SVGAGI. V was shortened by 4 bases and J by 7 bases, with 20 bases between the two germline ends. The CDR3 region has the DNA TGTGCCAGCAGTTCGTCCGAGACTCTCTGGAAGAATGAGCAGTTCTTC. Residues: CASSSSETLWKNEQFF.

This clonotype was picked up many times. The chain combines TRBV7-2 with TRBJ1-2, with D hard to call. Per germline, CDR1 SGHTA and CDR2 FQGNSA. CDR3 length: 14 amino acids. V gave up 1 base and J gave up 4 bases, with 10 bases separating them. In DNA form, the CDR3 reads TGTGCCAGCAGCTTAGAGTCAACACTCTATGGCTACACCTTC. Translation gives CASSLESTLYGYTF.

V and J are TRBV19 and TRBJ1-4; D not certain. This CDR3 is built from 18 residues. Germline CDR1 reads LNHDA; CDR2 reads SQIVND (reference sequence). Trimming took off 0 bases at V and 10 bases at J, with 24 bases between the two ends. CDR3 loop: CASSIDAASQEFGVKLFF. DNA for the CDR3: TGTGCCAGTAGTATAGATGCCGCTTCGCAAGAATTTGGCGTAAAACTGTTTTTT.